The source of this T cell receptor (beta chain) is a study of blood T cell repertoires in COVID-19. Overall study context: The origin of the acute and convalescent COVID-19 samples was the United States, Italy and Spain. Sample material is recorded as cDNA or gDNA derived from T cells, B-cell-depleted T cells, or PBMCs.

This clone is a singleton in its sample. Study processing details: Reference gene primers were amplified, and this amplification served to estimate nucleated cell counts. Profiling relied on immunoSEQ multiplex PCR, and the TCRdb table lists in-frame clones only, not all of them. V and J calls and clone size are those listed in that table; D and trimming were worked out from the DNA. The profile covers about 140,000 clones, with roughly 88% appearing a single time and less than 2% taken by the ten largest. The V end lost 4 bases, the J end lost 8 bases, and 20 bases lay between the germline ends. CDR1 is MNHEY, CDR2 SMNVEV, per germline (reference sequence). The length of the CDR3 is 15 residues.

V gene TRBV27 combines with J gene TRBJ1-2, with D tentatively TRBD1 (5 bases). The sample consisted of peripheral blood. The source is a woman aged 50 to 60 with acute or convalescent COVID-19. CDR3 bases: TGTGCCAGCAGTTCCATAACGACCGGTAGGGGAGGCTACACCTTC. It codes for CASSSITTGRGGYTF.